This paragraph covers one T cell receptor beta chain sequence. This entry belongs to a study of blood T cell repertoires in COVID-19. Study information: T cells, B-cell-depleted T cells, or PBMCs supplied cDNA or gDNA.

This CDR3 is 15 amino acids long. V was clipped by 3 bases and J by 0 bases, with 11 bases between them. Germline CDR1 SGHDT, CDR2 YYEEEE. Some clones are missing from TCRdb's copy, which holds only in-frame ones; the method was immunoSEQ multiplex PCR. The top ten clones hold around 2% of a sample with approximately 260,000 clones, around 90% of them seen once. The sequenced sample was peripheral blood. V gene TRBV5-6 combines with J gene TRBJ2-3, with a tentative D call TRBD1 (7 bases). The TCR sequence derives from a man in his fifties or sixties with acute or convalescent COVID-19. Written as DNA, the CDR3 is TGTGCCAGCAGCTCAGGGGGGACTAGCACAGATACGCAGTATTTT. Translating gives CASSSGGTSTDTQYF.